These T cell receptor beta chains were read from a single sample in a study of follicular helper T cells after annual influenza vaccination. Sequencing used immunoSEQ multiplex PCR; TCRdb keeps in-frame clones, though not all of them. The repertoire has about 9,400 clones, about 82% of them found once; the top ten carry roughly 1.4%. Material: CXCR5+ CD38- circulating T follicular helper cells from blood, obtained on the day of influenza vaccination. The receptors shown here come from an adult who received the influenza vaccine. The CDR3 runs from the conserved cysteine through the conserved F or W. D genes are given only for firm matches. Clone size is not always given. Where it is, it says once, few, many or a class for expanded clones.

cdr3_nt cdr3_aa j_call d_call v_call clone_size
TGTGCCAGCACCAAGGCGGGCGGGAGGGCCGTTGAGCAGTTCTTC CASTKAGGRAVEQFF TRBJ2-1 TRBD2 TRBV6-6 once
TGTGCCAGCAGCGTAGGCCAGGGAGAGGCCACAGATACGCAGTATTTT CASSVGQGEATDTQYF TRBJ2-3 . TRBV9 .
TGTGCCAGCAGTTTAATGGGACTACCCACCTACGAGCAGTACTTC CASSLMGLPTYEQYF TRBJ2-7 TRBD2 TRBV28 .
TGTGCCAGCAGTCACGACTTGGGAGGGGCCATCGGGGAGCTGTTTTTT CASSHDLGGAIGELFF TRBJ2-2 TRBD2 TRBV27 .
TGCGCCAGCAGCTTGGTCACGACCGGGACTAGCGGGAGCCAGGGCAAAAACATTCAGTACTTC CASSLVTTGTSGSQGKNIQYF TRBJ2-4 TRBD2 TRBV5-1 .
TGTGCCAGTAGTACCCTAGCGGGAGGGCGGGGCGGGGAGCTGTTTTTT CASSTLAGGRGGELFF TRBJ2-2 TRBD2 TRBV19 .
TGTGCCAGTCTGTACGCAGATACGCAGTATTTT CASLYADTQYF TRBJ2-3 . TRBV19 .
TGTGCCAGCAGCCTCTCCAGTTCGACTAATGAAAAACTGTTTTTT CASSLSSSTNEKLFF TRBJ1-4 . TRBV6-5 .
TGTGCCAGCTCACTCACGGGACAGGGCAATCAGCCCCAGCATTTT CASSLTGQGNQPQHF TRBJ1-5 TRBD1 TRBV18 .
TGTGCCAGCAAGGGCCTAGCGGGATCTCTAGAGACCCAGTACTTC CASKGLAGSLETQYF TRBJ2-5 TRBD2 TRBV28 .
TGTGCCAGCATCGAGACAGGGGGCGGGAGCACTGAAGCTTTCTTT CASIETGGGSTEAFF TRBJ1-1 TRBD1 TRBV28 .
TGCGCCAGCAGAGACCACAGGGGGTCCTACAATGAGCAGTTCTTC CASRDHRGSYNEQFF TRBJ2-1 TRBD1 TRBV5-1 .
TGCGCCAGCAGCCAACGGACAGGGGGGGAAGCTTTCTTT CASSQRTGGEAFF TRBJ1-1 TRBD1 TRBV4-1 few
TGTGCCAGCTCACTATGGGGACAGGCCGTTAACACTGAAGCTTTCTTT CASSLWGQAVNTEAFF TRBJ1-1 TRBD1 TRBV18 .
TGTGCCAGCAAGGGGCAGGGACGCGCCCAAGAGACCCAGTACTTC CASKGQGRAQETQYF TRBJ2-5 . TRBV27 once
TGTGCCAGCAGTCCCGGGACTAGCGGGAGGGCCAGGAATGAGCAGTTCTTC CASSPGTSGRARNEQFF TRBJ2-1 TRBD2 TRBV5-4 .
TGCAGCGTTGTGACGGGTAGCTCCTACGAGCAGTACTTC CSVVTGSSYEQYF TRBJ2-7 . TRBV29-1 once
TGTGCCAGCAGGGCCCGTAGGGACACCGGGGAGCTGTTTTTT CASRARRDTGELFF TRBJ2-2 . TRBV27 once
TGTGCCAGCAGCCAAGATTTTGGGACTAGCGGGCAAATAGCCAAAAACATTCAGTACTTC CASSQDFGTSGQIAKNIQYF TRBJ2-4 TRBD2 TRBV4-2 .
TGCGCCAGCAGCCCGGGCCATAGCGGGAGTTTCAATGAGCAGTTCTTC CASSPGHSGSFNEQFF TRBJ2-1 TRBD2 TRBV5-1 .
TGTGCCAGCAGCTTACGAAGGGGACAGGGTGTCACAGATACGCAGTATTTT CASSLRRGQGVTDTQYF TRBJ2-3 TRBD1 TRBV4-2 .
TGTGCCAGCAGAGGACTAGCGGCGTTATCCTACGAGCAGTACTTC CASRGLAALSYEQYF TRBJ2-7 TRBD2 TRBV6-1 .
TGTGCCAGCAGCTCGGGACAGCACTACGAGCAGTACTTC CASSSGQHYEQYF TRBJ2-7 TRBD1 TRBV28 .
TGTGCCAGCAGTTTATGGGCAGGCGCCGCTAATCAGCCCCAGCATTTT CASSLWAGAANQPQHF TRBJ1-5 . TRBV28 .
TGTGCCAGCAGTCTCGGGTCTCCCGGGACCCAGTACTTC CASSLGSPGTQYF TRBJ2-5 . TRBV28 .
TGTGCCAGCAGCCCGGGACAGGGACGCATATGGGCTTTCTTT CASSPGQGRIWAFF TRBJ1-1 TRBD1 TRBV6-5 few
TGCGCCAGCAGTGTTGGCAGGGAAAACGAGCAGTACTTC CASSVGRENEQYF TRBJ2-7 . TRBV10-2 few
TGTGCCTGGAGTGCCTTAGGACAGGGTGAAAAATATGGCTACACCTTC CAWSALGQGEKYGYTF TRBJ1-2 TRBD1 TRBV30 .
TGTGCCAGCAGCTTAGTCGGGGGGGGATTCGACACTGAAGCTTTCTTT CASSLVGGGFDTEAFF TRBJ1-1 . TRBV11-2 .
TGTGCCAGCAGTGAACGGTTTGGAGGAACCTCCTACGAGCAGTACTTC CASSERFGGTSYEQYF TRBJ2-7 . TRBV6-1 few
TGTGCCAGCAGCCGGGGGGTAGGACTTTTCAACACCATATATTTT CASSRGVGLFNTIYF TRBJ1-3 . TRBV6-6 .
TGCGCCAGCAGAGAGGGGAGCGGAGCAGGGTACGAGCAGTACTTC CASREGSGAGYEQYF TRBJ2-7 . TRBV5-1 .
TGTGCCACCAAGCGGGAGGGCCTTTACGAGCAGTACTTC CATKREGLYEQYF TRBJ2-7 TRBD2 TRBV10-3 .
TGTGCCAGCAGACGACAGGGCTCCTTCCAAGAGACCCAGTACTTC CASRRQGSFQETQYF TRBJ2-5 TRBD1 TRBV27 once
TGTGCCAGCTCGAGAGGGTGGCTCTCCGGAGATACGCAGTATTTT CASSRGWLSGDTQYF TRBJ2-3 . TRBV18 .
TGTGCCAGCAGCCGACAGGGAGAGGACAATGAGCAGTTCTTC CASSRQGEDNEQFF TRBJ2-1 TRBD1 TRBV4-2 .
TGCAGCGTTGGCAACACTCGGATCTGGGGGAAGAACACTGAAGCTTTCTTT CSVGNTRIWGKNTEAFF TRBJ1-1 . TRBV29-1 once
TGTGCCAGCAGTGAAGCCAAGCAAGGGGAGCTGTTTTTT CASSEAKQGELFF TRBJ2-2 . TRBV2 .
TGTGCCAGGAGTCCCCCCGTTGAGGGAGGCGGGGAGCTGTTTTTT CARSPPVEGGGELFF TRBJ2-2 . TRBV19 few
TGCGCCAGCAGCCCCGTATCAGGGAATTACGATGAGCAGTTCTTC CASSPVSGNYDEQFF TRBJ2-1 . TRBV5-1 once
TGCAGCGTTGAAGCAGGGAGGTTTAACACTGAAGCTTTCTTT CSVEAGRFNTEAFF TRBJ1-1 . TRBV29-1 once
TGCGCCAGCGGGGCCGGGACAACGGAGCTTGAGGCCCAGTACTTC CASGAGTTELEAQYF TRBJ2-5 . TRBV5-1 .
TGTGCCAGCAGCCCCAGGGGCGCGATGAACACTGAAGCTTTCTTT CASSPRGAMNTEAFF TRBJ1-1 . TRBV9 .
TGTGCCAGCTCACCAGACATCAATCAGCCCCAGCATTTT CASSPDINQPQHF TRBJ1-5 . TRBV18 .
TGTGCCATCAGTTCCGACAGGACTGAAGCTTTCTTT CAISSDRTEAFF TRBJ1-1 . TRBV10-3 .
TGTGCCAGTAGTACCGGACAGGGGGCGGTCGGGGAGCTGTTTTTT CASSTGQGAVGELFF TRBJ2-2 TRBD1 TRBV19 .
TGTGCCAGCAGTCCGCTGGGGGTGGGAAACATTCAGTACTTC CASSPLGVGNIQYF TRBJ2-4 . TRBV2 .
TGTGCCAGCAGCCAAGATCGGGTTTCTGGGGCCAACGTCCTGACTTTC CASSQDRVSGANVLTF TRBJ2-6 . TRBV4-2 .
TGTGCCAGCAGGGGGACAGGGGGCACCCAGGAGTACTTC CASRGTGGTQEYF TRBJ2-7 TRBD1 TRBV2 few
TGTGCCAGCACCCGGGCAGGGGGGGCTAATGAAAAACTGTTTTTT CASTRAGGANEKLFF TRBJ1-4 TRBD1 TRBV27 .
TGTGCCAGCAGTCCCGGGACCAAGAGTGAAAAACTGTTTTTT CASSPGTKSEKLFF TRBJ1-4 . TRBV11-2 .
TGTGCCAGCAGACCTGGGACCTTGAACTCCTACGAGCAGTACTTC CASRPGTLNSYEQYF TRBJ2-7 . TRBV6-5 .
TGTGCCAGTAGTATGGGACAGGGGTACGGCGAGCAGTACTTC CASSMGQGYGEQYF TRBJ2-7 TRBD1 TRBV19 few
TGTGCCACCAGCAGACGACTAGCGGGAGGTTCAGGGGCCTACGAGCAGTACTTC CATSRRLAGGSGAYEQYF TRBJ2-7 TRBD2 TRBV15 .
TGTGCCAGCAGCTTGGTGCGGGTCTCTGGAAACACCATATATTTT CASSLVRVSGNTIYF TRBJ1-3 . TRBV5-8 .
TGCGCCAGCAGCTCAGAAGGACTAGCGGGTTACAATGAGCAGTTCTTC CASSSEGLAGYNEQFF TRBJ2-1 TRBD2 TRBV5-1 .
TGTGCCAGCAGCTTCCCGGGGGGCGAGGCGCAGTACTTC CASSFPGGEAQYF TRBJ2-7 . TRBV11-2 .
TGTGCCAGCAGATGGAATCCGAACACTGAAGCTTTCTTT CASRWNPNTEAFF TRBJ1-1 . TRBV28 .